Below, one T cell receptor (beta chain) is given with its context. Antigen specificity is unknown. This entry comes from a study of cytomegalovirus exposure and HLA in healthy donors. Broader study findings: Versus the 666-donor mean, an Asian-associated ancestry cluster reportedly showed fewer N-insertions in a later analysis. In a later analysis, TCR association rates varied by HLA locus: DRB1 most, HLA-C fewest. There were some public TCRs occurring in many donors, but most TCR sequences were rare.

After removal of 0 bases from V and 1 base from J, the junction contained 3 bases not matched to a gene. CDR3 size: 16 residues. Germline V gene sequence: CDR1 SGHDT, CDR2 YYEEEE. PCR involved 60 Vbeta and 13 Jbeta primers. As originally analysed: A follow-up analysis tallied 73 million or so unique TCR beta chains, 8.5 million to 14 million shared. Method: immunoSEQ multiplex PCR; TCRdb's copy keeps in-frame clones and lacks some. V and J calls and clone size are those listed in that table; D and trimming were worked out from the DNA. The data show some 60,000 clones, 70% to 90% seen once. This sequence was found in a male donor in good health and CMV-seronegative. The chain joins TRBV5-6 to TRBJ2-5; 10 bases align to TRBD2. The sequencing input was PBMCs. CDR3 amino acids: CASSLVSGGIQETQYF. In DNA form, the CDR3 reads TGTGCCAGCAGCTTGGTTAGCGGGGGGATCCAAGAGACCCAGTACTTC.